This T cell receptor beta chain was obtained from a study of CD8 T cells in Susac syndrome. RNA in amounts of about 0.5 to 1 ug was reverse transcribed with random hexamers. TCRdb called the immunoSEQ multiplex PCR reads again in MiXCR, with one record for every CDR3 protein. Among about 120,000 distinct CDR3 sequences listed, roughly 91% were seen once. CD8+ and CD4+ T cells from blood underwent TCR beta sequencing, which was carried out in a high-throughput format. Germline loops: CDR1 SGDLS, CDR2 YYNGEE. The CDR3 is 17 amino acids. V was pared by 3 bases and J by 5 bases, with 9 bases of the junction left unmatched.

This rearrangement joins TRBV9 to TRBJ2-2; 11 bases match TRBD1. This clonotype was obtained from a human donor in good health. The sample consisted of CD4+ T cells from PBMCs. The CDR3 sequence: CASSAGQGDSGTGELFF. CDR3 sequence (DNA): TGTGCCAGCAGCGCGGGACAGGGGGATTCCGGAACCGGGGAGCTGTTTTTT.